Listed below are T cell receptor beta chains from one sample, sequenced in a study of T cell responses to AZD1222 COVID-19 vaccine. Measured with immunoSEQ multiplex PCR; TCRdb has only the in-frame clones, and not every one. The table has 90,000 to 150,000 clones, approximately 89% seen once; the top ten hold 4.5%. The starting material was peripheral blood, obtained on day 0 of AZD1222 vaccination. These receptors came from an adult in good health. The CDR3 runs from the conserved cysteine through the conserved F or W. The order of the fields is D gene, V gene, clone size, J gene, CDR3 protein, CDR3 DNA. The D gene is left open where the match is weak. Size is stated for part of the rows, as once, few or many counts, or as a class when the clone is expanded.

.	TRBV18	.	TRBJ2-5	CASSPPVRETQYF	TGTGCCAGCTCACCACCGGTGCGGGAGACCCAGTACTTC
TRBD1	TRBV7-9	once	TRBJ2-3	CASSLRTGATQYF	TGTGCCAGCAGCCTCCGGACAGGGGCTACGCAGTATTTT
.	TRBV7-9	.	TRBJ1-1	CASHRVGTEAFF	TGTGCCAGCCACCGGGTGGGCACTGAAGCTTTCTTT
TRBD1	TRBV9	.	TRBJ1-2	CASSAHDRGWRGYTF	TGTGCCAGCAGCGCACACGACAGGGGTTGGCGCGGCTACACCTTC
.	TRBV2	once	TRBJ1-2	CATLGGEANYGYTF	TGTGCCACCCTGGGGGGGGAGGCTAACTATGGCTACACCTTC
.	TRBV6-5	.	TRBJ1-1	CASSYYGAGYGTEAFF	TGTGCCAGCAGTTACTACGGGGCGGGGTATGGCACTGAAGCTTTCTTT
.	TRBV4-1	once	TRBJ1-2	CASSQVQETGYGYTF	TGCGCCAGCAGCCAAGTCCAGGAGACAGGCTATGGCTACACCTTC
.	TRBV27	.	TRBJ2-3	CASSFVGQTDTQYF	TGTGCCAGCAGTTTCGTCGGCCAAACAGATACGCAGTATTTT
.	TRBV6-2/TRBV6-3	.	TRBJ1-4	CASSSRNEKLFF	TGTGCCAGCAGTTCCCGTAATGAAAAACTGTTTTTT
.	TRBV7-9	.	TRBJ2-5	CASSLGRSGVRQETQYF	TGTGCCAGCAGCTTAGGCCGAAGTGGGGTGAGGCAAGAGACCCAGTACTTC
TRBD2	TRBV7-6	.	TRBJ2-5	CASSPRPGGGRQETQYF	TGTGCCAGCAGCCCCCGCCCGGGGGGGGGTCGTCAAGAGACCCAGTACTTC
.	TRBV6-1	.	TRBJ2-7	CASSEASQDVSYEQYF	TGTGCCAGCAGTGAAGCATCGCAGGACGTCTCCTACGAGCAGTACTTC
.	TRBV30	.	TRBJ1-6	CAWIGAASSYNSPLHF	TGTGCCTGGATCGGGGCCGCTAGCTCCTATAATTCACCCCTCCACTTT
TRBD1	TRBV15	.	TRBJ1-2	CATGPDRGFFGYTF	TGTGCCACCGGCCCGGACAGGGGATTTTTTGGCTACACCTTC
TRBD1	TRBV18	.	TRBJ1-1	CASSPLYPGTGVGNTEAFF	TGTGCCAGCTCACCTCTCTATCCCGGGACAGGGGTTGGGAACACTGAAGCTTTCTTT
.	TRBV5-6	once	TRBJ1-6	CASSLVTLEGSPLHF	TGTGCCAGCAGCTTAGTAACACTCGAGGGTTCACCCCTCCACTTT
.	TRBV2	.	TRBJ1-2	CASRETRTGGYTF	TGTGCCAGCAGAGAGACACGGACGGGTGGCTACACCTTC
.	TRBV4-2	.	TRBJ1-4	CASSQEFGGGQANEKLFF	TGTGCCAGCAGCCAAGAATTCGGGGGGGGCCAGGCTAATGAAAAACTGTTTTTT
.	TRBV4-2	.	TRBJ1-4	CASSQEAQGNEKLFF	TGTGCCAGCAGCCAAGAAGCGCAGGGGAATGAAAAACTGTTTTTT
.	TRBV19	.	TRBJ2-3	CAVRTSTDTQYF	TGTGCCGTGAGGACTAGCACAGATACGCAGTATTTT
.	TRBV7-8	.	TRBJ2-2	CASRTALYTGELFF	TGTGCCAGCAGGACAGCCCTCTACACCGGGGAGCTGTTTTTT
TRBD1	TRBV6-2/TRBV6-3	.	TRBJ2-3	CASSYPPGQGAVDTQYF	TGTGCCAGCAGTTACCCACCGGGACAGGGGGCGGTGGATACGCAGTATTTT
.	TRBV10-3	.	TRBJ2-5	CAISEPGQGETQYF	TGTGCCATCAGTGAGCCAGGCCAGGGAGAGACCCAGTACTTC
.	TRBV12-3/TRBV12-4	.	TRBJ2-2	CASSEAGELFF	TGTGCCAGCAGTGAAGCGGGGGAGCTGTTTTTT
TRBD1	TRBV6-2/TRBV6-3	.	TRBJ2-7	CASSSTQTGIVYEQYF	TGTGCCAGCAGTTCGACTCAGACAGGGATCGTCTACGAGCAGTACTTC
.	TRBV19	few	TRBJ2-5	CASSSGLETQYF	TGTGCCAGTAGTTCCGGACTCGAGACCCAGTACTTC
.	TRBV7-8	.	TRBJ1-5	CASSLTDSNQPQHF	TGTGCCAGCAGCTTGACAGATAGCAATCAGCCCCAGCATTTT
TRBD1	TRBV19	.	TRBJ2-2	CASSRQGTFAGELFF	TGTGCCAGTAGTAGACAGGGGACGTTCGCCGGGGAGCTGTTTTTT
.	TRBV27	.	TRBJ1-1	CASSPPLVRIGTEAFF	TGTGCCAGCAGTCCCCCATTGGTTAGGATAGGCACTGAAGCTTTCTTT
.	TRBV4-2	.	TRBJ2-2	CASSQGQGGLNTGELFF	TGTGCCAGCAGCCAAGGTCAGGGGGGCTTGAACACCGGGGAGCTGTTTTTT
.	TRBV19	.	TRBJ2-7	CASREAGTQSPYEQYF	TGTGCCAGTAGAGAGGCGGGGACCCAAAGTCCCTACGAGCAGTACTTC
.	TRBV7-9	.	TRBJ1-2	CASSLEHRPNYGYTF	TGTGCCAGCAGCTTAGAACACAGACCAAACTATGGCTACACCTTC
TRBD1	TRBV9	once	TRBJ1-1	CASSPRRRDRENTEAFF	TGTGCCAGCAGCCCGCGGAGAAGAGACAGGGAGAACACTGAAGCTTTCTTT
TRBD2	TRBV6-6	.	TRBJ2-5	CASSTSGGRGETQYF	TGTGCCAGCAGTACTAGCGGGGGTCGGGGGGAGACCCAGTACTTC
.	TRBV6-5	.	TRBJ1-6	CASNWGGNSPLHF	TGTGCCAGCAACTGGGGGGGCAATTCACCCCTCCACTTT
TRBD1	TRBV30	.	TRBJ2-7	CAWGDRVGSYEQYF	TGTGCCTGGGGTGACAGGGTTGGCTCCTACGAGCAGTACTTC
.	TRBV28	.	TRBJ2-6	CATLSSGANVLTF	TGTGCCACCCTATCCTCTGGGGCCAACGTCCTGACTTTC
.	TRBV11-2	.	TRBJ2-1	CASRGPVGQVSYNEQFF	TGTGCCAGCAGGGGACCGGTTGGGCAGGTCTCCTACAATGAGCAGTTCTTC
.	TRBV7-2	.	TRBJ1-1	CASSHDPEAFF	TGTGCCAGCAGCCATGACCCTGAAGCTTTCTTT
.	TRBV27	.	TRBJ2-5	CAIKPRMSQETQYF	TGTGCCATTAAGCCGAGGATGTCCCAAGAGACCCAGTACTTC
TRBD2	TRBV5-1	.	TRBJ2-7	CASSSGLAGHQIAEQYF	TGCGCCAGCAGCTCTGGACTAGCGGGGCATCAGATCGCCGAGCAGTACTTC
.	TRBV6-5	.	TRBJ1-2	CASRSVNYGYTF	TGTGCCAGCAGGTCGGTCAACTATGGCTACACCTTC
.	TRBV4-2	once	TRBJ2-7	CASSQDMGDSSYEQYF	TGTGCCAGCAGCCAAGATATGGGGGATAGCTCCTACGAGCAGTACTTC
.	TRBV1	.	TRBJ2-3	CTSSQDRGYTDTQYF	TGCACCAGCAGCCAAGATCGGGGGTACACAGATACGCAGTATTTT
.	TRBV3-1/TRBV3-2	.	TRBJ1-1	CASSQGRDTEAFF	TGTGCCAGCAGCCAAGGGCGGGACACTGAAGCTTTCTTT
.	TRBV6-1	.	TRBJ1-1	CASSEEVWTSTEAFF	TGTGCCAGCAGTGAAGAGGTTTGGACTAGCACTGAAGCTTTCTTT
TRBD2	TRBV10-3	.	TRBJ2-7	CAISAIAGAYEQYF	TGTGCCATCAGTGCAATAGCGGGCGCCTACGAGCAGTACTTC
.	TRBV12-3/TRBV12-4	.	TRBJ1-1	CASSLRGNTEAFF	TGTGCCAGCAGTTTGAGGGGAAACACTGAAGCTTTCTTT
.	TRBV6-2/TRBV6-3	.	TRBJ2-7	CASSNNRQQYF	TGTGCCAGCAGTAACAACAGGCAACAGTACTTC
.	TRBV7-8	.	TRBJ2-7	CASSLAGGPEQYF	TGTGCCAGCAGCTTAGCGGGGGGGCCCGAGCAGTACTTC